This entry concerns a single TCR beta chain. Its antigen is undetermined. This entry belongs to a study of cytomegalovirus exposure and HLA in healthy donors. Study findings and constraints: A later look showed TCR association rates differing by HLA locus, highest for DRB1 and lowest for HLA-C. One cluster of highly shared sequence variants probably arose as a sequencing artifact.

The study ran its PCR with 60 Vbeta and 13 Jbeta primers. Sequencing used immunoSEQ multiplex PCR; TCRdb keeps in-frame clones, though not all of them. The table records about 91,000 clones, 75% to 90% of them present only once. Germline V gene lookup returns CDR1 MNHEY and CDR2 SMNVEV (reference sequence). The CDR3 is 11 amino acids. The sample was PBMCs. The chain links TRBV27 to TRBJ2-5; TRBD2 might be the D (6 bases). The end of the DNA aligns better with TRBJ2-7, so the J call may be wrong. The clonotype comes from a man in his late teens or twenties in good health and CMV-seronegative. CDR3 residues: CASSMGGEQYF. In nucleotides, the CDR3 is TGTGCCAGCAGTATGGGAGGCGAGCAGTACTTC.